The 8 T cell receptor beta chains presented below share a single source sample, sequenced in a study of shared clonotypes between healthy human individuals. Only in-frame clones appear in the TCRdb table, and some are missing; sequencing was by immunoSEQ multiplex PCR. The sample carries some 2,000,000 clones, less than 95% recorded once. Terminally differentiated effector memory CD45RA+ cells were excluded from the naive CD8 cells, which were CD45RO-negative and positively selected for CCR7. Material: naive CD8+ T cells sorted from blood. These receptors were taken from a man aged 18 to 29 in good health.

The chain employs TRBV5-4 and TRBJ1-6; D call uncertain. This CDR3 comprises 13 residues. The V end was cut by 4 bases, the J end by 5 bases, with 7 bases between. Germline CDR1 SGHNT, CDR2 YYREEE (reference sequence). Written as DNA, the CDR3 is TGTGCCAGCAGCGACGCAGATAATTCACCCCTCCACTTT. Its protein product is CASSDADNSPLHF.

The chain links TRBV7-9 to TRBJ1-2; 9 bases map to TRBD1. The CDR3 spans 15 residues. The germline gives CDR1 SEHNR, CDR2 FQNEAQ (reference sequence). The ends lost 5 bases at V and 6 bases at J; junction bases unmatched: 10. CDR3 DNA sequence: TGTGCCAGCAGCCTCCAGGACAGGGGTTGGGATGGCTACACCTTC. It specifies CASSLQDRGWDGYTF.

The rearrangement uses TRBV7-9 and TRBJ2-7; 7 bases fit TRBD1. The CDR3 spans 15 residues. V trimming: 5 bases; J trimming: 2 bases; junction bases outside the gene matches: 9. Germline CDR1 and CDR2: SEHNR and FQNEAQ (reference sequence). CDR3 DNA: TGTGCCAGCAGCCCCGTCATAGGGGGCGCCTACGAGCAGTACTTC. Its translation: CASSPVIGGAYEQYF.

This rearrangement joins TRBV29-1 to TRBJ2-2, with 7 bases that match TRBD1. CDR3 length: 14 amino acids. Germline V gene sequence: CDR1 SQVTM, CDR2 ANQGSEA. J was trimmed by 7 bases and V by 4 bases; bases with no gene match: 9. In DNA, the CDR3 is TGCAGCGTTGGCCCGACAGGGTTGGGCGGGGAGCTGTTTTTT. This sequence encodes CSVGPTGLGGELFF.

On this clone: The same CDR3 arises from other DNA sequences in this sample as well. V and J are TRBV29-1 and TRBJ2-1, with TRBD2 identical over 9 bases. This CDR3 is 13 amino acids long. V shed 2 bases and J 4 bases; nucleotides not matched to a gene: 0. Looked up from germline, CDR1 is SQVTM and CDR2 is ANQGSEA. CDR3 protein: CSVELAGYNEQFF. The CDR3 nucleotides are TGCAGCGTTGAACTAGCGGGATACAATGAGCAGTTCTTC.

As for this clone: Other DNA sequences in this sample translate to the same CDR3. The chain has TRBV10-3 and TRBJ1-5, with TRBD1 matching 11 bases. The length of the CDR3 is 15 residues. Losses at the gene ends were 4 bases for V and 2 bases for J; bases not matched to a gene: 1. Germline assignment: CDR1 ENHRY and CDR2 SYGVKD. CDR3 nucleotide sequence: TGTGCCATCAGTGGGACAGGGGGCGGCAATCAGCCCCAGCATTTT. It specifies CAISGTGGGNQPQHF.

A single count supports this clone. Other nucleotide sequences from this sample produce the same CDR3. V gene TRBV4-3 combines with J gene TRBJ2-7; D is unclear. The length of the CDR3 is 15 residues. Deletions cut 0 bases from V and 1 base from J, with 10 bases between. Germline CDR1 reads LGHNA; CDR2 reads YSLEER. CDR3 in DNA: TGCGCCAGCAGCCAAGATCCCGACTCATCCTACGAGCAGTACTTC. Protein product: CASSQDPDSSYEQYF.

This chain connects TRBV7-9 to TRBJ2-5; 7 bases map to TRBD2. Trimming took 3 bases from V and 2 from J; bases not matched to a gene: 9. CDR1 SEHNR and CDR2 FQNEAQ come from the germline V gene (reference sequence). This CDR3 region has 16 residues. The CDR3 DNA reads TGTGCCAGCAGCTTGGGAGGGAATGGAGGGCAAGAGACCCAGTACTTC. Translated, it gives CASSLGGNGGQETQYF.